This T cell receptor (beta chain) was obtained from a study of blood T cell repertoires in COVID-19. Trimming removed 6 bases at V and 5 bases at J, with 13 bases between. The length of the CDR3 is 13 residues. From germline, CDR1 is SGHVS and CDR2 FQNEAQ. Sequenced by immunoSEQ multiplex PCR; TCRdb stores in-frame clones only, minus some. The sample shows around 59,000 clones, around 73% of them seen only once. Sequenced material: peripheral blood. The chain recombines TRBV7-8 with TRBJ1-1; D remains unclear. The clonotype comes from an elderly man with acute or convalescent COVID-19. DNA of the CDR3: TGTGCCAGCAGTTTGCAAACCGGTACTGAAGCTTTCTTT. This sequence encodes CASSLQTGTEAFF.